The 15 T cell receptor beta chains in this list originate from one sample, sequenced in a study of control samples from healthy donors and cancer patients. Here immunoSEQ multiplex PCR was the method, and the copy in TCRdb shows in-frame clones only, minus some. This table holds 85,000 to 90,000 clones, about nine tenths found once. Sequencing used blood. The receptor set was obtained from a man in his thirties or forties in good health.

The gene calls are TRBV24-1 and TRBJ2-3; TRBD2 might be the D (5 bases). From germline, CDR1 is KGHDR and CDR2 SFDVKD. CDR3 length: 18 residues. With 0 bases removed from V and 3 bases from J, the gap between germline ends came to 18 bases. The CDR3 DNA is TGTGCCACCAGTGATTTGGGTAGTAGCGCGTTCATAACAGATACGCAGTATTTT. Translated, it gives CATSDLGSSAFITDTQYF.

On this clone itself: Different DNA sequences within this sample yield the same CDR3. The CDR3 region is CASSSNTGELFF. CDR3 bases: TGTGCCAGCAGTTCAAATACCGGGGAGCTGTTTTTT. The chain uses TRBV12-3 or TRBV12-4 and TRBJ2-2, with D hard to call. The germline V and J ends were trimmed by 4 bases and 5 bases, with 5 bases remaining between them. This CDR3 is 12 amino acids long.

This rearrangement joins TRBV24-1 to TRBJ2-1, with TRBD1 matching over 10 bases. The CDR3 loop spans 13 amino acids. The V gene's germline CDR1 is KGHDR and CDR2 SFDVKD. The V and J ends lost 12 bases and 2 bases, in that order; junction bases with no gene match: 3. The DNA for the CDR3 is TGTGCCGCGGGACAGGGGCCCTACAATGAGCAGTTCTTC. Its translation: CAAGQGPYNEQFF.

The chain combines TRBV18 with TRBJ2-1, with TRBD2 matching over 9 bases. Germline assignment: CDR1 KGHSH and CDR2 LQKENI. The CDR3 spans 13 residues. Trimming cost V 6 bases and J 9 bases; bases outside gene matches: 6. The CDR3 bases are TGTGCCAGCTCGGGCGGGGGGGCCTTTGAGCAGTTCTTC. It encodes CASSGGGAFEQFF.

Notes on this clone: At one of its ends the junction is not consistent with the germline gene, which may arise from a read error. Other DNA sequences within the sample encode an identical CDR3. The J gene is TRBJ1-6, the V gene TRBV7-2; D unresolved. CDR3 length: 13 amino acids. CDR1 and CDR2 from the germline V gene are SGHTA and FQGNSA. The CDR3 DNA is TGTGCCAGCAGCCTAAAATCCCAGACACCCCTTCACTTT. As protein: CASSLKSQTPLHF.

This clone was seen more than once but under ten times. The gene calls are TRBV5-5 and TRBJ1-3, with D possibly TRBD1 on 5 matching bases. CDR3 length equals 13 residues. V dropped 0 bases and J dropped 11 bases, with 12 bases sitting between them. Germline V gene lookup returns CDR1 SGHKS and CDR2 YYEKEE (reference sequence). The CDR3, as DNA: TGTGCCAGCAGCTTGGGAGACAGCCGCTCCATATATTTT. Protein product: CASSLGDSRSIYF.

For the CDR3, the DNA is TGTGCCAGCTCACCAGCGACAGGGACGAACGCCTACGAGCAGTACGTC. Translated, it gives CASSPATGTNAYEQYV. The chain couples TRBV18 to TRBJ2-7, with TRBD1 matching over 7 bases. With 2 bases clipped from V and 2 bases from J, the junction kept 9 bases outside the gene matches. The CDR3 is made up of 16 amino acids. Germline lookup yields CDR1 KGHSH and CDR2 LQKENI.

The chain recombines TRBV11-2 with TRBJ1-3, with 7 bases matching TRBD1. CDR3 length: 16 residues. J was trimmed by 0 bases and V by 5 bases; bases with no gene match: 7. Germline assignment: CDR1 SGHAT and CDR2 FQNNGV. This chain's CDR3 is CASSKEGQISGNTIYF. DNA of the CDR3: TGTGCCAGCAGCAAAGAGGGACAGATCTCTGGAAACACCATATATTTT.

The gene calls are TRBV7-9 and TRBJ2-5, with TRBD2 matching over 15 bases. Germline CDR1 SEHNR, CDR2 FQNEAQ (reference sequence). Trimming at V came to 5 bases and at J to 5 bases, leaving 6 bases not matched to a gene. The CDR3 extends over 16 amino acids. The CDR3 coding sequence is TGTGCCAGCAGCAGGACTAGCGGGGGGGAGCTGGAGACCCAGTACTTC. This gives the protein CASSRTSGGELETQYF.

This clone was recorded a few times. DNA of the CDR3: TGTGCCAGTAGTAACCAGAATAATGAAAAACTGTTTTTT. Protein sequence: CASSNQNNEKLFF. The rearrangement joins TRBV19 to TRBJ1-4; D ambiguous. Trimming stripped 4 bases from V and 4 bases from J, with 7 bases between. The germline CDR1 and CDR2 sequences are LNHDA and SQIVND (reference sequence). This CDR3 contains 13 residues.

J is TRBJ2-6 and V is TRBV11-1, with 8 bases matching TRBD1. The J segment lost 4 bases and the V segment lost 4 bases, leaving 6 bases of the junction unmatched. CDR3 size: 16 residues. Germline V gene data show CDR1 as SGHAT and CDR2 as FQDESV (reference sequence). CDR3 sequence reads: CASSSQGATGANVLTF. In DNA, the CDR3 is TGTGCCAGCAGCTCCCAGGGGGCGACGGGGGCCAACGTCCTGACTTTC. The whole variable domain, remainder taken from reference TRBV11-1 and TRBJ2-6, is EAEVAQSPRYKITEKSQAVAFWCDPISGHATLYWYRQILGQGPELLVQFQDESVVDDSQLPKDRFSAERLKGVDSTLKIQPAELGDSAMYLCASSSQGATGANVLTFGAGSRLTVL.

The chain recombines TRBV4-2 with TRBJ1-2; 9 bases align to TRBD1. V lost 4 bases to trimming and J lost 1 base; unmatched junction nucleotides: 4. From germline, CDR1 is LGHNA and CDR2 YNFKEQ. CDR3 size: 15 residues. The CDR3 protein is CASSPRTGVNYGYTF. For the CDR3, the DNA is TGTGCCAGCAGCCCCCGGACAGGGGTTAACTATGGCTACACCTTC.

This chain uses TRBV27 with TRBJ2-3; D may be TRBD1 or TRBD2 (5 bases each). The CDR3 has 15 residues. Trimming took off 8 bases at V and 0 bases at J, with 15 bases between the two ends. Germline V gives CDR1 MNHEY, CDR2 SMNVEV (reference sequence). CDR3 protein: CASGGFGPSTDTQYF. DNA for the CDR3: TGTGCCAGCGGGGGTTTTGGACCCAGCACAGATACGCAGTATTTT.

This chain connects TRBV29-1 to TRBJ2-3, with TRBD1 matching over 8 bases. After removal of 0 bases from V and 14 bases from J, the junction contained 7 bases not matched to a gene. The V gene's germline CDR1 is SQVTM and CDR2 ANQGSEA. The CDR3 loop spans 12 amino acids. The CDR3 protein is CSVEDRTGRWYF. In nucleotides, the CDR3 is TGCAGCGTTGAAGATCGGACAGGGCGATGGTATTTT.

The sample holds a few counts of this clone. The chain couples TRBV12-3 or TRBV12-4 to TRBJ1-2; 7 nucleotides match TRBD1. Trimming removed 6 bases from V and 4 bases from J; junction bases left unmatched: 5. The CDR3 runs to 13 residues. The chain's CDR3 is CASSPYRGYGYTF. CDR3 nucleotide sequence: TGTGCCAGCAGCCCGTACAGGGGCTATGGCTACACCTTC.